This T cell receptor beta chain was observed in a study of long-term antiretroviral therapy in people with HIV. Investigators performed immunoSEQ version v3.0 at survey level. Some clones are missing from TCRdb's copy, which holds only in-frame ones; the method was immunoSEQ multiplex PCR. The repertoire holds approximately 22,000 clones, with 86% as singletons. This clone was seen a few times. The CDR3 sequence is 15 residues long. From germline, CDR1 is MNHEY and CDR2 SMNVEV (reference sequence). Germline trimming cut 3 bases from V and 8 bases from J; bases unmatched to any gene: 11. The sequence was collected from a man in his 60s with HIV. This sequence joins TRBV27 and TRBJ1-2; TRBD1 aligns across 8 bases. Material: unsorted PBMCs, obtained 1.3 years after starting antiretroviral therapy. CDR3 sequence reads: CASSFAAGGLEGYTF. In DNA form, the CDR3 reads TGTGCCAGCAGTTTCGCCGCAGGGGGCCTGGAGGGCTACACCTTC.